These 27 T cell receptor beta chains were sequenced from one sample in a study of blood T cell repertoires in COVID-19 (dated by TCRdb to 2018 to 2020). The receptor library was made with the immunoSEQ multiplex PCR assay. TCRdb re-hosts the immuneACCESS table, in-frame sequences only. Its copies lack some clones; in the studies checked, an unresolved V gene accounts for under half of them, and the cause for the rest is not known. This sample is represented by more than 85,000 clones; approximately 92% of them were singletons. The top ten clonotypes cover around 1.9% of the sample. Sequenced: peripheral blood. These receptors all stem from a woman in her 50s with COVID-19, enrolled during active disease.

The chain employs TRBV7-9 and TRBJ2-3, with TRBD2 identical over 11 bases. CDR1 and CDR2 from the germline V gene are SEHNR and FQNEAQ (reference sequence). V lost 5 bases to trimming and J lost 2 bases; unmatched junction nucleotides: 15. The CDR3 runs to 19 residues. CDR3 sequence reads: CASSAWSGIAGGPTDTQYF. CDR3 DNA: TGTGCCAGCAGCGCGTGGTCGGGGATAGCGGGGGGGCCCACAGATACGCAGTATTTT. The full variable domain, its missing parts supplied by reference TRBV7-9 and TRBJ2-3, is DTGVSQNPRHKITKRGQNVTFRCDPISEHNRLYWYRQTLGQGPEFLTYFQNEAQLEKSRLLSDRFSAERPKGSFSTLEIQRTEQGDSAMYLCASSAWSGIAGGPTDTQYFGPGTRLTVL.

The chain recombines TRBV11-3 with TRBJ2-1; TRBD2 might be the D (5 bases). Trimming cost V 5 bases and J 2 bases, with 13 bases left between them. Germline-derived CDR1 and CDR2 are SGHNT and YENEEA. This CDR3 has 15 residues. CDR3 bases: TGTGCCAGCAGCGTCCGGACTGACGCCTACAATGAGCAGTTCTTC. It codes for CASSVRTDAYNEQFF.

The V and J genes are TRBV7-2 and TRBJ1-6, with a possible D match to TRBD1 (5 bases). Trimming took 2 bases from V and 10 from J, leaving 12 bases between them. The CDR3 consists of 14 residues. Germline V CDR1 and CDR2: SGHTA, FQGNSA. The CDR3 coding sequence is TGTGCCAGCAGCTTAACGGGGGGTAGCTCACCCCTCCACTTT. It yields the protein CASSLTGGSSPLHF.

J is TRBJ1-1 and V is TRBV29-1; 8 bases line up with TRBD1. The V gene's germline CDR1 is SQVTM and CDR2 ANQGSEA. This CDR3 is built from 10 residues. The V segment lost 4 bases and the J segment 10 bases; nucleotides outside the gene matches: 2. This CDR3 reads CSVVTGAAFF. The CDR3 DNA follows: TGCAGCGTTGTGACAGGGGCAGCTTTCTTT.

This chain links TRBV19 with TRBJ2-1; D not certain. Trimming shortened V by 3 bases and J by 5 bases, and 8 bases separated the two germline ends. CDR1 is LNHDA, CDR2 SQIVND, per germline (reference sequence). The CDR3 contains 13 residues. For the CDR3, the DNA is TGTGCCAGTAGTATGGTAGTTGACAATGAGCAGTTCTTC. It specifies CASSMVVDNEQFF.

This chain joins TRBV7-8 and TRBJ1-5, with 7 bases identical to TRBD1. Germline CDR1 and CDR2: SGHVS and FQNEAQ. With 3 bases clipped from V and 11 bases from J, the junction kept 7 bases outside the gene matches. This CDR3 has 13 residues. DNA of the CDR3: TGTGCCAGCAGCTTGGGGAAACAGGGGACCCAGCATTTT. It is translated as CASSLGKQGTQHF.

The gene calls are TRBV9 and TRBJ2-2, with D hard to call. The CDR3 contains 13 residues. Per the germline V gene, CDR1 is SGDLS and CDR2 is YYNGEE. Trimming shortened V by 3 bases and J by 6 bases, and 9 bases separated the two germline ends. CDR3: CASSERSPGELFF. For the CDR3, the DNA is TGTGCCAGCAGCGAACGGAGTCCCGGGGAGCTGTTTTTT. Complete variable domain (other parts from reference TRBV9 and TRBJ2-2): DSGVTQTPKHLITATGQRVTLRCSPRSGDLSVYWYQQSLDQGLQFLIQYYNGEERAKGNILERFSAQQFPDLHSELNLSSLELGDSALYFCASSERSPGELFFGEGSRLTVL.

The V gene is TRBV5-4, the J gene TRBJ1-2; D perhaps matches TRBD1 (5 bases). The CDR3 length is 15 residues. Germline values: CDR1 SGHNT, CDR2 YYREEE (reference sequence). Deletions cut 4 bases from V and 4 bases from J, with 17 bases between. CDR3 sequence: CASSPGEGLAYGYTF. The CDR3 coding sequence is TGTGCCAGCAGCCCCGGGGAGGGGCTGGCCTATGGCTACACCTTC.

The rearrangement links TRBV7-8 to TRBJ1-6; 7 positions match TRBD1. The junction had 16 bases not matched to a gene; V was cut back by 4 bases and J by 10 bases. Germline V gives CDR1 SGHVS, CDR2 FQNEAQ. The CDR3 has 17 amino acids. The CDR3 coding sequence is TGTGCCAGCAGCTCCAAACACAGGGGTATTGGACACTCACCCCTCCACTTT. Its protein is CASSSKHRGIGHSPLHF.

V and J are TRBV3-1 (or the pseudogene TRBV3-2) and TRBJ2-5; the match to TRBD1 covers 7 bases. Trimming removed 4 bases from V and 7 bases from J; junction bases left unmatched: 9. This CDR3 is built from 14 residues. The germline V gene encodes CDR1 LGHDT and CDR2 YNNKEL (reference sequence). CDR3 bases: TGTGCCAGCAGCCTACAGGGGTACCTCGGGACCCAGTACTTC. Its translation is CASSLQGYLGTQYF.

V is TRBV5-8 and J is TRBJ2-2; D is uncertain. The germline V gene has CDR1 SGHTS and CDR2 YDEGEE. The CDR3 totals 14 residues. V was pared by 4 bases and J by 2 bases, with 9 bases between. CDR3 DNA sequence: TGTGCCAGCAGCGCGAACGCTAACACCGGGGAGCTGTTTTTT. This translates into CASSANANTGELFF.

The rearrangement uses TRBV7-8 and TRBJ2-3; perhaps TRBD2 as D (6 bases). The V end lost 6 bases, the J end lost 6 bases, and 19 bases lay between the germline ends. The CDR3 contains 15 residues. The germline gives CDR1 SGHVS, CDR2 FQNEAQ. The CDR3 is CASRRDSGVGDTQYF. CDR3 nucleotides: TGTGCCAGCAGGAGGGACTCAGGAGTGGGGGATACGCAGTATTTT.

CDR3 sequence reads: CASSPRTTYEQYF. The CDR3 coding sequence is TGCGCCAGCAGCCCCCGGACAACCTACGAGCAGTACTTC. The chain is built from TRBV5-1 and TRBJ2-7, with a possible D match to TRBD1 (5 bases). This CDR3 contains 13 residues. Trimming cost V 4 bases and J 2 bases, with 10 bases left between them. Germline values: CDR1 SGHRS, CDR2 YFSETQ.

This clone occurred a few times. This chain connects TRBV10-1 to TRBJ1-2; D possibly corresponds to TRBD1 (5 bases). Germline V gene lookup returns CDR1 WNHNN and CDR2 SYGVQD (reference sequence). Trimming shortened V by 3 bases and J by 4 bases, and 9 bases separated the two germline ends. This CDR3 comprises 13 residues. CDR3 coding DNA: TGCGCCAGCAGTGAAGGGGTTGGCTATGGCTACACCTTC. Protein sequence: CASSEGVGYGYTF.

The chain is built from TRBV7-2 and TRBJ1-5; D is uncertain. The CDR3 spans 15 residues. The V gene's germline CDR1 is SGHTA and CDR2 FQGNSA. With 1 base removed from V and 2 bases from J, the gap between germline ends came to 9 bases. The DNA for the CDR3 is TGTGCCAGCAGCTTAGACCGACGGGGCAATCAGCCCCAGCATTTT. It translates to CASSLDRRGNQPQHF.

The chain couples TRBV6-4 to TRBJ1-1; the D is unclear. This CDR3 spans 14 amino acids. Trimming left V 6 bases short and J 2 bases short, with 13 bases between. CDR1 is MRHNA and CDR2 is SNTAGT in the germline V gene. CDR3 in amino acids: CASSRPPYNTEAFF. The CDR3 nucleotides read TGTGCCAGCAGCCGCCCACCCTATAACACTGAAGCTTTCTTT.

The V call is TRBV30, the J call TRBJ1-6, with 7 bases matching TRBD1. J lost 6 bases, V lost 1 base, and 3 bases had no gene match. Germline V CDR1 and CDR2: GTSNPN, SVGIG (reference sequence). The CDR3 is made up of 14 amino acids. CDR3 residues: CAWSAGQSNSPLHF. CDR3 nucleotide sequence: TGTGCCTGGAGTGCGGGACAGAGTAATTCACCCCTCCACTTT.

The chain is built from TRBV6-5 and TRBJ1-5, with a tentative D call TRBD1 (5 bases). With 8 bases removed from V and 5 bases from J, the gap between germline ends came to 10 bases. Germline V gene lookup returns CDR1 MNHEY and CDR2 SVGAGI. There are 12 residues in the CDR3. DNA for the CDR3: TGTGCCAGCGATCGGGGGGATCAGCCCCAGCATTTT. Residues: CASDRGDQPQHF.

The gene calls are TRBV6-5 and TRBJ1-2; 7 bases match TRBD1. This CDR3 is built from 13 residues. Germline CDR1 MNHEY, CDR2 SVGAGI. Trimming removed 8 bases from V and 4 bases from J; junction bases left unmatched: 7. The CDR3 nucleotides are TGTGCCAGCGCTCCGGGACAGCTCTATGGCTACACCTTC. Amino acids: CASAPGQLYGYTF.

V is TRBV21-1 and J is TRBJ1-2; TRBD1 is the table's D call, not checked against the DNA. TRBV21-1 is listed as a pseudogene. The CDR3 extends over 14 amino acids. The DNA of the CDR3 is TGTGCCAGCAGCAAAGCGGGCACAGGAAGGGGCTACACCTTC. Its translation is CASSKAGTGRGYTF.

This clone was recorded only once. V gene TRBV24-1 combines with J gene TRBJ1-2; D perhaps matches TRBD1 (5 bases). CDR1 KGHDR and CDR2 SFDVKD come from the germline V gene. Trimming cost V 4 bases and J 5 bases, with 13 bases left between them. The CDR3 loop spans 14 amino acids. The CDR3 sequence is CATSETGTSYGYTF. The DNA of the CDR3 is TGTGCCACCAGTGAAACCGGGACTTCATATGGCTACACCTTC.

CDR3 in amino acids: CASSYSSSQETQYF. The CDR3 region has the DNA TGTGCCAGCAGTTACTCTAGTTCCCAAGAGACCCAGTACTTC. The chain employs TRBV6-6 and TRBJ2-5; no clear D. The germline V gene has CDR1 MNHNY and CDR2 SVGAGI (reference sequence). This CDR3 comprises 14 residues. The germline V and J ends were trimmed by 0 bases and 1 base, with 6 bases remaining between them.

This CDR3 is CASSRQGNYGYTF. The CDR3 DNA is TGTGCCAGCAGCAGACAGGGCAACTATGGCTACACCTTC. This chain connects TRBV27 to TRBJ1-2; 7 bases agree with TRBD1. The germline V gene encodes CDR1 MNHEY and CDR2 SMNVEV (reference sequence). CDR3 length: 13 residues. V lost 6 bases, J lost 2 bases, and 3 bases stayed unmatched.

The gene calls are TRBV5-1 and TRBJ2-3, with 8 bases fitting TRBD2. V shed 5 bases and J 4 bases; nucleotides not matched to a gene: 12. The germline V gene encodes CDR1 SGHRS and CDR2 YFSETQ. The CDR3 contains 16 residues. CDR3 nucleotide sequence: TGCGCCAGCAGGCGTACTAGCGGCACTGCCCCAGATACGCAGTATTTT. Encoded protein: CASRRTSGTAPDTQYF.

The chain combines TRBV13 with TRBJ2-1, with 11 bases matching TRBD1. Germline CDR1 PRHDT, CDR2 FYEKMQ (reference sequence). V lost 4 bases and J lost 3; bases outside the gene matches: 2. The CDR3 consists of 15 residues. The CDR3 nucleotides read TGTGCCAGCAGCTCCGGGACAGGGGGCTACAATGAGCAGTTCTTC. Translation: CASSSGTGGYNEQFF.

This chain connects TRBV28 to TRBJ1-6, with 9 bases that match TRBD1. Trimming removed 7 bases from V and 0 bases from J; junction bases left unmatched: 10. The CDR3 runs to 18 residues. CDR1 and CDR2 from the germline V gene are MDHEN and SYDVKM. CDR3 coding DNA: TGTGCCAGCAAACCCTTCCCGGGACAGGGCTCCTATAATTCACCCCTCCACTTT. It translates to CASKPFPGQGSYNSPLHF. The full variable domain, completed using reference TRBV28 and TRBJ1-6, is DVKVTQSSRYLVKRTGEKVFLECVQDMDHENMFWYRQDPGLGLRLIYFSYDVKMKEKGDIPEGYSVSREKKERFSLILESASTNQTSMYLCASKPFPGQGSYNSPLHFGNGTRLTVT.

This chain connects TRBV28 to TRBJ1-5; D is possibly TRBD1 (5 bases). The CDR3 covers 14 residues. Trimming removed 4 bases from V and 1 base from J, with 8 bases in between. Germline V gene sequence: CDR1 MDHEN, CDR2 SYDVKM. The CDR3 reads CASSSGPSNQPQHF. Written as DNA, the CDR3 is TGTGCCAGCAGTTCAGGGCCCAGCAATCAGCCCCAGCATTTT.